This is a list of T cell receptor beta chains from one sample in a study of early T cells in non-severe SARS-CoV-2 infection. TCRdb reprocessed the 5' RACE reads with MiXCR, giving one entry per CDR3 protein. The repertoire holds approximately 80,000 distinct CDR3 sequences, with approximately 10% as singletons. The sequencing here drew on whole blood, taken at baseline. All receptors derive from an adult who was a healthcare worker with PCR-confirmed SARS-CoV-2 infection or an uninfected control (not recorded which). CDR3s include the opening cysteine and the closing phenylalanine or tryptophan. D genes are given only for firm matches. Clone size is given for some rows only: seen once, a few or many times, or a class if the clone is expanded.

CDR3 protein: CASSPGQGTEAFF; CDR3 DNA: TGTGCCAGCAGTCCGGGACAGGGAACTGAAGCTTTCTTT; CDR3 length: 13; V gene: TRBV28; J gene: TRBJ1-1; D gene: TRBD1; clone size: few
CDR3 protein: CASSGGTEAFF; CDR3 DNA: TGTGCCAGCAGCGGGGGGACTGAAGCTTTCTTT; CDR3 length: 11; V gene: TRBV28; J gene: TRBJ1-1; D gene: .; clone size: .
CDR3 protein: CASSRVRDGYTF; CDR3 DNA: TGTGCCAGCAGCCGGGTGAGGGATGGCTACACCTTC; CDR3 length: 12; V gene: TRBV3-1; J gene: TRBJ1-2; D gene: .; clone size: few
CDR3 protein: CASKYQASTYEQHF; CDR3 DNA: TGTGCCAGTAAATACCAGGCGTCCACCTACGAGCAGCACTTC; CDR3 length: 14; V gene: TRBV19; J gene: TRBJ2-7; D gene: .; clone size: few
CDR3 protein: CASSLFTGFGSTEAFF; CDR3 DNA: TGTGCCAGCTCATTATTTACAGGGTTTGGGAGCACTGAAGCTTTCTTT; CDR3 length: 16; V gene: TRBV18; J gene: TRBJ1-1; D gene: .; clone size: .
CDR3 protein: CASSMERGENSPLHF; CDR3 DNA: TGTGCCAGCTCGATGGAGCGGGGAGAGAATTCACCCCTCCACTTT; CDR3 length: 15; V gene: TRBV18; J gene: TRBJ1-6; D gene: .; clone size: many
CDR3 protein: CASSYNRGAGELFF; CDR3 DNA: TGTGCCAGCAGTTACAACCGGGGGGCCGGGGAGCTGTTTTTT; CDR3 length: 14; V gene: TRBV6-5; J gene: TRBJ2-2; D gene: TRBD2; clone size: .
CDR3 protein: CASSLLGQLQETQYF; CDR3 DNA: TGTGCCAGCAGCTTGCTTGGACAGCTACAAGAGACCCAGTACTTC; CDR3 length: 15; V gene: TRBV5-5; J gene: TRBJ2-5; D gene: .; clone size: .
CDR3 protein: CASRAAGGRTDTQYF; CDR3 DNA: TGTGCCAGCAGGGCTGCGGGGGGGCGGACAGATACGCAGTATTTT; CDR3 length: 15; V gene: TRBV12-3/TRBV12-4; J gene: TRBJ2-3; D gene: TRBD2; clone size: many
CDR3 protein: CSVGDRGRGYTF; CDR3 DNA: TGCAGCGTTGGGGACAGGGGAAGAGGCTACACCTTC; CDR3 length: 12; V gene: TRBV29-1; J gene: TRBJ1-2; D gene: TRBD1; clone size: few
CDR3 protein: CSARGGDGQETQYF; CDR3 DNA: TGCAGTGCTAGAGGAGGGGATGGGCAAGAGACCCAGTACTTC; CDR3 length: 14; V gene: TRBV20-1; J gene: TRBJ2-5; D gene: .; clone size: .
CDR3 protein: CASSSPRGDAQLSSYNSPLHF; CDR3 DNA: TGTGCCAGCAGTTCCCCCCGAGGGGACGCCCAGCTGAGCTCCTATAATTCACCCCTCCACTTT; CDR3 length: 21; V gene: TRBV28; J gene: TRBJ1-6; D gene: .; clone size: .
CDR3 protein: CASSPGTSGTDTQYF; CDR3 DNA: TGTGCCAGCAGTCCCGGGACTAGCGGCACAGATACGCAGTATTTT; CDR3 length: 15; V gene: TRBV6-4; J gene: TRBJ2-3; D gene: TRBD2; clone size: many
CDR3 protein: CASSLLGTPNTEAFF; CDR3 DNA: TGTGCCAGCAGCTTATTGGGGACGCCGAACACTGAAGCTTTCTTT; CDR3 length: 15; V gene: TRBV7-9; J gene: TRBJ1-1; D gene: .; clone size: many
CDR3 protein: CASSGPSGGYEQYF; CDR3 DNA: TGTGCCAGCAGTGGGCCCAGCGGGGGCTACGAGCAGTACTTC; CDR3 length: 14; V gene: TRBV2; J gene: TRBJ2-7; D gene: TRBD2; clone size: many
CDR3 protein: CASTKGGVAGELFF; CDR3 DNA: TGTGCCAGCACCAAGGGAGGGGTAGCCGGGGAGCTGTTTTTT; CDR3 length: 14; V gene: TRBV6-5; J gene: TRBJ2-2; D gene: TRBD2; clone size: few
CDR3 protein: CSVEETRGKLYEQYF; CDR3 DNA: TGCAGCGTTGAAGAGACCAGGGGTAAATTGTACGAGCAGTACTTC; CDR3 length: 15; V gene: TRBV29-1; J gene: TRBJ2-7; D gene: .; clone size: many
CDR3 protein: CASSPGFRGEQYF; CDR3 DNA: TGTGCCAGCAGCCCCGGCTTTCGGGGCGAGCAGTACTTC; CDR3 length: 13; V gene: TRBV12-3/TRBV12-4; J gene: TRBJ2-7; D gene: .; clone size: .
CDR3 protein: CASSGDRGPYNEQFF; CDR3 DNA: TGCGCCAGCAGCGGGGACAGGGGTCCCTACAATGAGCAGTTCTTC; CDR3 length: 15; V gene: TRBV5-1; J gene: TRBJ2-1; D gene: TRBD1; clone size: .
CDR3 protein: CASSSGQVSGELFF; CDR3 DNA: TGTGCCAGCAGCTCAGGACAGGTCAGCGGGGAGCTGTTTTTT; CDR3 length: 14; V gene: TRBV6-5; J gene: TRBJ2-2; D gene: TRBD1; clone size: .
CDR3 protein: CSAPGGPAQPQHF; CDR3 DNA: TGCAGTGCACCAGGGGGCCCCGCTCAGCCCCAGCATTTT; CDR3 length: 13; V gene: TRBV20-1; J gene: TRBJ1-5; D gene: TRBD1; clone size: .